This T cell receptor (beta chain) was recovered during a study of T cell responses to AZD1222 COVID-19 vaccine. Study at large: Second-dose groups at about 4 or about 12 weeks were pooled.

Study-level points and caveats: Variant regions that are unmutated are reportedly the target of nearly half of spike-specific TCRs. Donors were mostly white British, more females; clonal diversity possibly underestimated.

There are 13 residues in the CDR3. Germline-derived CDR1 and CDR2 are ENHRY and SYGVKD. V lost 6 bases to trimming and J lost 7 bases, with 10 bases between them. Clones were sequenced by immunoSEQ multiplex PCR, and TCRdb holds only the in-frame ones, with some missing. The sample holds about 97,000 clones, about 90% seen once. Concerning this clone: Its antigen is not identified.

The TCR comes from an adult in good health. Source: peripheral blood, taken on day 0 of AZD1222 vaccination. The rearrangement joins TRBV10-3 to TRBJ1-6; D gene unclear. In DNA, the CDR3 is TGTGCCATCAGGTCACAGTTAAATTCACCCCTCCACTTT. Protein: CAIRSQLNSPLHF.